This paragraph covers one T cell receptor beta chain sequence. The antigen is unknown. Only in-frame clones appear in the TCRdb table, and some are missing; sequencing was by immunoSEQ multiplex PCR. The table has more than 75,000 clones, approximately 86% seen once. The data stem from a study of OX40 agonist ivuxolimab in advanced cancers. The overall study: The diagnoses of dose-escalation patients were hepatocellular carcinoma, melanoma, renal cell or head and neck cancer. Whole-study results and caveats: CD4+ and CD8+ blood T cells expanded clonally by week 6 at 0.1 to 3.0 mg/kg. CD8+ T cells (on average) carried more expanded clones than CD4+ T cells.

V shed 1 base and J 6 bases; nucleotides not matched to a gene: 12. The CDR3 is 18 residues long. CDR1 is SGHTA and CDR2 is FQGNSA in the germline V gene. V gene TRBV7-2 combines with J gene TRBJ2-1, with TRBD2 identical over 10 bases. This TCR was recovered from an adult with an advanced solid tumor such as melanoma, head and neck, liver or kidney cancer. Sequences were derived from CD4+ or CD8+ T cells sorted from blood, sampled in a trial of the OX40 agonist ivuxolimab. The CDR3 region is CASSLEWPSGRDRNEQFF. In nucleotides, the CDR3 is TGTGCCAGCAGCTTAGAATGGCCTAGCGGGAGAGACCGCAATGAGCAGTTCTTC.